The 27 T cell receptor beta chains listed next were all sequenced from one sample in a study of T cell responses to AZD1222 COVID-19 vaccine. Sequencing was performed with immunoSEQ multiplex PCR; in TCRdb, only in-frame clones are kept and a portion is missing. The repertoire holds some 200,000 clones, with approximately 91% as singletons. The sequencing used peripheral blood, collected 28 days after the second AZD1222 dose. The receptors stem from an adult who received the AZD1222 COVID-19 vaccine.

This sequence joins TRBV9 and TRBJ2-1; 9 nucleotides agree with TRBD2. The CDR3 sequence is 16 residues long. Germline assignment: CDR1 SGDLS and CDR2 YYNGEE. V shed 4 bases and J 4 bases; nucleotides not matched to a gene: 9. CDR3 in amino acids: CASSPNPSGAYNEQFF. DNA of the CDR3: TGTGCCAGCAGCCCAAACCCTAGCGGGGCTTACAATGAGCAGTTCTTC.

This chain joins TRBV25-1 and TRBJ1-2, with D perhaps matching TRBD1 (5 bases). CDR1 MGHDK and CDR2 SYGVNS come from the germline V gene. V was clipped by 7 bases and J by 1 base, with 16 bases between them. The CDR3 runs to 15 residues. This chain's CDR3 is CASTRGTAGNYGYTF. DNA of the CDR3: TGTGCCAGCACAAGAGGGACCGCGGGTAACTATGGCTACACCTTC.

The chain combines TRBV19 with TRBJ2-3; either TRBD1 or TRBD2 may supply D (6 bases each). Germline lookup yields CDR1 LNHDA and CDR2 SQIVND (reference sequence). Trimming removed 7 bases at V and 1 base at J, with 12 bases between. The CDR3 has 14 residues. Written as DNA, the CDR3 is TGTGCCAGTATAGGGGGGATGGGCACAGATACGCAGTATTTT. Its translation is CASIGGMGTDTQYF.

The V call is TRBV7-2, the J call TRBJ1-4, with unresolved D. The germline CDR1 and CDR2 sequences are SGHTA and FQGNSA. The germline V and J ends were trimmed by 5 bases and 5 bases, with 15 bases remaining between them. This CDR3 is 15 amino acids long. CDR3 protein: CASSPPGRLNEKLFF. CDR3 coding DNA: TGTGCCAGCAGCCCTCCCGGGCGGCTGAATGAAAAACTGTTTTTT.

V and J are TRBV6-2 or TRBV6-3 and TRBJ1-6; D is ambiguous. With 0 bases removed from V and 8 bases from J, the gap between germline ends came to 2 bases. Per the germline V gene, CDR1 is MNHEY and CDR2 is SVGEGT. This CDR3 comprises 12 residues. The CDR3 here is CASSYSYSPLHF. CDR3 bases: TGTGCCAGCAGTTACTCCTATTCACCCCTCCACTTT.

This clone was found a few times. The V gene is TRBV4-3, the J gene TRBJ1-2; 9 positions match TRBD1. CDR1 and CDR2 (germline): LGHNA, YSLEER. CDR3 size: 16 residues. After removal of 0 bases from V and 4 bases from J, the junction contained 6 bases not matched to a gene. The CDR3 region is CASSQDGQGPGYGYTF. Written as DNA, the CDR3 is TGCGCCAGCAGCCAAGATGGACAGGGGCCTGGCTATGGCTACACCTTC.

V usage is TRBV7-2 and J usage is TRBJ2-7, with 9 bases aligning to TRBD2. Germline CDR1 and CDR2: SGHTA and FQGNSA. Trimming removed 5 bases from V and 4 bases from J; junction bases left unmatched: 15. This CDR3 has 17 amino acids. The chain's CDR3 is CASSPWGARAGGYEQYF. The CDR3 DNA sequence: TGTGCCAGCAGCCCATGGGGGGCCCGGGCGGGAGGGTACGAGCAGTACTTC.

The rearrangement joins TRBV5-1 to TRBJ1-6; D is unresolved. CDR1 is SGHRS, CDR2 YFSETQ, per germline. This CDR3 is 16 amino acids long. V was cut by 1 base and J by 3 bases, with 11 bases left in between. The CDR3 reads CASSLSAGLYNSPLHF. In DNA, the CDR3 is TGCGCCAGCAGCTTGAGTGCAGGACTCTATAATTCACCCCTCCACTTT.

This chain joins TRBV7-2 and TRBJ1-2, with D hard to call. CDR3 length: 16 residues. Trimming shortened V by 4 bases and J by 7 bases, and 22 bases separated the two germline ends. CDR1 and CDR2 (germline): SGHTA, FQGNSA. For the CDR3, the DNA is TGTGCCAGCAGCTCATTCCCGGGATCAAGAGCGGGTGGCTACACCTTC. Translated: CASSSFPGSRAGGYTF.

This chain uses TRBV6-5 with TRBJ1-2, with TRBD1 as a possible D gene (6 bases). The germline V and J ends were trimmed by 2 bases and 4 bases, with 8 bases remaining between them. Germline V gives CDR1 MNHEY, CDR2 SVGAGI. The CDR3 contains 13 residues. The CDR3 coding sequence is TGTGCCAGCAGTTACCTGGACAGCTATGGCTACACCTTC. It codes for CASSYLDSYGYTF.

The V call is TRBV15, the J call TRBJ1-6, with 8 bases fitting TRBD1. The J segment lost 6 bases and the V segment lost 11 bases, leaving 9 bases of the junction unmatched. Germline CDR1 is LNHNV and CDR2 is YYDKDF (reference sequence). This CDR3 comprises 14 residues. CDR3 in amino acids: CASSTGQVNSPLHF. CDR3 DNA: TGTGCCTCGTCCACGGGACAGGTTAATTCACCCCTCCACTTT.

The count of this clone is one. J is TRBJ2-5 and V is TRBV18; no clear D gene. Germline-derived CDR1 and CDR2 are KGHSH and LQKENI. V was clipped by 4 bases and J by 2 bases, with 5 bases between them. The CDR3 is made up of 12 amino acids. The CDR3 protein is CASSRSQETQYF. The CDR3 bases are TGTGCCAGCTCACGCTCGCAAGAGACCCAGTACTTC.

This chain links TRBV18 with TRBJ1-2; D perhaps matches TRBD1 (5 bases). CDR3 size: 13 residues. V lost 2 bases and J 2 bases, leaving 6 bases between the germline ends. The germline V gene has CDR1 KGHSH and CDR2 LQKENI. The CDR3 spells CASSPDRNYGYTF. The CDR3 DNA sequence: TGTGCCAGCTCACCAGACAGAAACTATGGCTACACCTTC.

The chain links TRBV5-1 to TRBJ2-7; weak D call: TRBD2 (5 bases). CDR1 is SGHRS and CDR2 is YFSETQ in the germline V gene. The germline V and J ends were trimmed by 5 bases and 3 bases, with 12 bases remaining between them. CDR3 length: 13 amino acids. CDR3 nucleotides: TGCGCCAGCAGAGTGGGGAGTGGCTACGAGCAGTACTTC. Encoded protein: CASRVGSGYEQYF.

The rearrangement joins TRBV9 to TRBJ2-1, with D unresolved. This CDR3 comprises 16 residues. V lost 0 bases and J lost 2, with 12 bases in between. Germline lookup yields CDR1 SGDLS and CDR2 YYNGEE. Here the CDR3 DNA reads TGTGCCAGCAGCGTAGAGGGTAGGGAACCCTACAATGAGCAGTTCTTC. Its protein is CASSVEGREPYNEQFF. Together with reference TRBV9 and TRBJ2-1, the CDR3 gives the full variable domain: DSGVTQTPKHLITATGQRVTLRCSPRSGDLSVYWYQQSLDQGLQFLIQYYNGEERAKGNILERFSAQQFPDLHSELNLSSLELGDSALYFCASSVEGREPYNEQFFGPGTRLTVL.

The V and J genes are TRBV18 and TRBJ1-1; D remains unclear. Germline V gene data show CDR1 as KGHSH and CDR2 as LQKENI. The CDR3 totals 15 residues. Trimming removed 3 bases from V and 4 bases from J, with 15 bases in between. The DNA for the CDR3 is TGTGCCAGCTCACCCCCCGGGCCAGGCGGCACTGAAGCTTTCTTT. Its protein is CASSPPGPGGTEAFF.

CDR3 in DNA: TGTGCCAGTAGTATACAGCAAGTCACCGGGGAGCTGTTTTTT. This codes for CASSIQQVTGELFF. V and J are TRBV19 and TRBJ2-2; D is unclear. This CDR3 is 14 amino acids long. The V gene lost 2 bases and the J gene lost 4 bases, with 8 bases spanning the gap. Germline V gives CDR1 LNHDA, CDR2 SQIVND (reference sequence). The full variable domain, with the rest looked up from reference TRBV19 and TRBJ2-2, is DGGITQSPKYLFRKEGQNVTLSCEQNLNHDAMYWYRQDPGQGLRLIYYSQIVNDFQKGDIAEGYSVSREKKESFPLTVTSAQKNPTAFYLCASSIQQVTGELFFGEGSRLTVL.

The chain is built from TRBV7-9 and TRBJ1-1, with 8 positions matching TRBD1. V dropped 5 bases and J dropped 7; count of bases not matched to a gene: 3. Germline V lookup: CDR1 SEHNR, CDR2 FQNEAQ (reference sequence). There are 12 residues in the CDR3. The CDR3 region has the DNA TGTGCCAGCAGCCGCGGACAGGGTGAAGCTTTCTTT. Translation: CASSRGQGEAFF.

The V call is TRBV24-1, the J call TRBJ2-2; D not resolved. Germline V gene data show CDR1 as KGHDR and CDR2 as SFDVKD. The CDR3 runs to 13 residues. V shed 4 bases and J shed 4 bases, with 6 bases lying between them. The CDR3 spells CATSDRPTGELFF. In DNA form, the CDR3 reads TGTGCCACCAGTGACCGTCCCACCGGGGAGCTGTTTTTT.

The rearrangement links TRBV27 to TRBJ1-4; no firm D call. This CDR3 is built from 15 residues. Trimming stripped 0 bases from V and 4 bases from J, with 9 bases between. The germline V gene has CDR1 MNHEY and CDR2 SMNVEV (reference sequence). The DNA of the CDR3 is TGTGCCAGCAGTTTATCAGGGCGAGGTAATGAAAAACTGTTTTTT. This translates into CASSLSGRGNEKLFF.

The V call is TRBV9, the J call TRBJ2-1; possibly TRBD2 for D (5 bases). Looked up from germline, CDR1 is SGDLS and CDR2 is YYNGEE. The CDR3 length is 11 residues. Trimming shortened V by 4 bases and J by 9 bases, and 8 bases separated the two germline ends. In nucleotides, the CDR3 is TGTGCCAGCAGCCTAGGACTTGAGCAGTTCTTC. This codes for CASSLGLEQFF.

V and J are TRBV18 and TRBJ2-1; D is perhaps TRBD2 (5 bases). CDR1 and CDR2 (germline): KGHSH, LQKENI. V lost 5 bases and J 7 bases, leaving 9 bases between the germline ends. The CDR3 length is 12 residues. CDR3 sequence (DNA): TGTGCCAGCTCAGAGGGTTATAATGAGCAGTTCTTC. Protein sequence: CASSEGYNEQFF.

This clone was found once. The chain is built from TRBV19 and TRBJ2-7, with unresolved D. The CDR3 sequence is 14 residues long. The V gene's germline CDR1 is LNHDA and CDR2 SQIVND (reference sequence). Deletions cut 3 bases from V and 6 bases from J, with 15 bases between. This CDR3 reads CASSISPSPGEQYF. CDR3 coding DNA: TGTGCCAGTAGTATCTCGCCCTCTCCAGGCGAGCAGTACTTC.

The V call is TRBV19, the J call TRBJ1-2; TRBD1 matches 9 bases. Losses at the gene ends were 5 bases for V and 8 bases for J; bases not matched to a gene: 6. The CDR3 runs to 13 residues. Germline loops: CDR1 LNHDA, CDR2 SQIVND (reference sequence). CDR3 coding DNA: TGTGCCAGTAGTCCGACAGGGGGTGTCGGCTACACCTTC. It yields the protein CASSPTGGVGYTF.

This chain uses TRBV4-1 with TRBJ2-7; 8 nucleotides match TRBD1. After removal of 6 bases from V and 4 bases from J, the junction contained 23 bases not matched to a gene. The CDR3 is made up of 19 amino acids. Per germline, CDR1 MGHRA and CDR2 YSYEKL. The CDR3 DNA is TGCGCCAGCAGTATCCTGCAGGTAGGAGGACAGGGAACGTCGTACGAGCAGTACTTC. It translates to CASSILQVGGQGTSYEQYF.

This clone was picked up one time. V is TRBV7-9 and J is TRBJ1-5, with a possible D match to TRBD1 (6 bases). Trimming cost V 4 bases and J 2 bases, with 12 bases left between them. The CDR3 loop spans 15 amino acids. Per germline, CDR1 SEHNR and CDR2 FQNEAQ (reference sequence). The CDR3 loop is CASSSQGIGNQPQHF. The CDR3 DNA reads TGTGCCAGCAGCTCACAGGGAATAGGCAATCAGCCCCAGCATTTT.

The chain is built from TRBV6-5 and TRBJ1-5, with 10 bases that match TRBD1. CDR3 length equals 15 residues. V was clipped by 6 bases and J by 5 bases; unmatched bases: 7. CDR1 MNHEY and CDR2 SVGAGI come from the germline V gene. The DNA of the CDR3 is TGTGCCAGCAGAGAGAAGGACAGGGGGGATCAGCCCCAGCATTTT. Translated, it gives CASREKDRGDQPQHF.